The subject of this entry is one T cell receptor beta chain. The sample comes from a study of T cell changes during pregnancy in multiple sclerosis. Libraries were prepared by immunoSEQ multiplex PCR; TCRdb keeps only in-frame clonotypes and omits some of them. The data contain tens of thousands of clones, roughly 92% of them singletons. The germline gives CDR1 SNHLY, CDR2 FYNNEI. V lost 6 bases, J lost 7 bases, and 8 bases stayed unmatched. This CDR3 comprises 14 residues. This specimen was peripheral blood, taken in the second trimester of pregnancy. This clonotype was sampled from a female donor with multiple sclerosis, enrolled in a pregnancy study. The chain recombines TRBV2 with TRBJ1-5; 8 nucleotides match TRBD1. CDR3 sequence (DNA): TGTGCCAGCAGGCCCGACAGGGGTGGGCAGCCCCAGCATTTT. Protein sequence: CASRPDRGGQPQHF.